The 14 T cell receptor beta chains below all came from one sample that was sequenced in a study of beta chain features in type 1 diabetes. Reverse transcription of all isolated RNA meant that expressed TCRB transcripts were sequenced. Sequencing was performed with immunoSEQ multiplex PCR; in TCRdb, only in-frame clones are kept and a portion is missing. Of about 240,000 clones detected, 25% to 30% appear once; the ten largest clones hold roughly 4%. The sample was central memory CD4+ T cells from blood. These receptors were obtained from a young man in good health.

This clone has more than one count but fewer than ten. The V and J genes are TRBV7-2 and TRBJ2-1; 8 bases line up with TRBD1. After removal of 6 bases from V and 7 bases from J, the junction contained 8 bases not matched to a gene. This CDR3 is built from 14 residues. CDR1 and CDR2 (germline): SGHTA, FQGNSA. This CDR3 reads CASSYPRDRNEQFF. DNA for the CDR3: TGTGCCAGCAGTTACCCCCGGGACAGGAATGAGCAGTTCTTC.

This chain links TRBV29-1 with TRBJ1-2, with 9 bases identical to TRBD1. CDR1 is SQVTM and CDR2 is ANQGSEA in the germline V gene. There are 12 residues in the CDR3. V lost 8 bases, J lost 8 bases, and 9 bases stayed unmatched. Here the CDR3 reads CSSTGTGYGYTF. DNA for the CDR3: TGCAGCTCTACCGGGACAGGGTACGGCTACACCTTC.

This chain connects TRBV9 to TRBJ1-1; no clear D gene. CDR1 is SGDLS and CDR2 is YYNGEE in the germline V gene. The CDR3 is 14 amino acids. V was trimmed by 5 bases and J by 0 bases, leaving 11 bases between them. CDR3 DNA sequence: TGTGCCAGCAGTCCCCGGAGGATGAACACTGAAGCTTTCTTT. Translation: CASSPRRMNTEAFF.

The chain recombines TRBV4-2 with TRBJ2-5; no definite D call. The CDR3 is made up of 14 amino acids. V was clipped by 1 base and J by 5 bases, with 11 bases between them. Germline CDR1 is LGHNA and CDR2 is YNFKEQ. The CDR3 bases are TGTGCCAGCAGCCAAGGTCTTACCAAGGAGACCCAGTACTTC. Protein sequence: CASSQGLTKETQYF.

This clone came up a few times. The chain couples TRBV15 to TRBJ2-3; D not resolved. Germline V gene sequence: CDR1 LNHNV, CDR2 YYDKDF (reference sequence). Trimming left V 8 bases short and J 4 bases short, with 10 bases between. CDR3 length equals 12 residues. CDR3 nucleotide sequence: TGTGCCACCGCTCTTAACGCAGATACGCAGTATTTT. Encoded protein: CATALNADTQYF.

A few counts support this clone. The chain couples TRBV5-1 to TRBJ2-3, with 10 positions matching TRBD2. Germline V CDR1 and CDR2: SGHRS, YFSETQ. The length of the CDR3 is 16 residues. Trimming took 4 bases from V and 5 from J; bases not matched to a gene: 10. This chain's CDR3 is CASSPSGRAGGDTQYF. CDR3 DNA: TGCGCCAGCAGCCCAAGCGGGAGGGCCGGTGGAGATACGCAGTATTTT.

This chain uses TRBV18 with TRBJ2-1; D gene uncertain. V was clipped by 5 bases and J by 7 bases, with 18 bases between them. Germline lookup yields CDR1 KGHSH and CDR2 LQKENI. The CDR3 extends over 15 amino acids. The CDR3 sequence: CASSSQDLVGNEQFF. DNA for the CDR3: TGTGCCAGCTCATCCCAAGATTTGGTTGGGAATGAGCAGTTCTTC.

This clone was counted a few times. The gene calls are TRBV11-2 and TRBJ2-1, with a weak D call TRBD1 (5 bases). Trimming removed 7 bases at V and 4 bases at J, with 20 bases between. Germline V gene data show CDR1 as SGHAT and CDR2 as FQNNGV. There are 16 residues in the CDR3. Here the CDR3 reads CASTPIRDRRYNEQFF. The CDR3 DNA follows: TGTGCCAGCACCCCCATAAGAGACAGACGATACAATGAGCAGTTCTTC.

V usage is TRBV13 and J usage is TRBJ2-1; 7 bases line up with TRBD2. V gave up 2 bases and J gave up 4 bases; unmatched junction bases: 8. CDR1 is PRHDT, CDR2 FYEKMQ, per germline (reference sequence). CDR3 length: 16 amino acids. As DNA, the CDR3 is TGTGCCAGCAGCTTAAGCGGGACGGTCTTTTACAATGAGCAGTTCTTC. Protein: CASSLSGTVFYNEQFF.

This clone has only a few counts. The gene calls are TRBV10-1 and TRBJ2-6; no firm D call. The CDR3 runs to 16 residues. Trimming stripped 2 bases from V and 4 bases from J, with 12 bases between. Germline CDR1 WNHNN, CDR2 SYGVQD (reference sequence). This CDR3 reads CASSEPRPRGANVLTF. CDR3 bases: TGCGCCAGCAGTGAGCCAAGGCCGCGGGGGGCCAACGTCCTGACTTTC.

This clone was picked up a small number of times. The chain links TRBV29-1 to TRBJ2-3, with 8 bases lining up with TRBD1. The V gene's germline CDR1 is SQVTM and CDR2 ANQGSEA. The CDR3 totals 13 residues. V shed 4 bases and J 4 bases; nucleotides not matched to a gene: 4. The CDR3 region is CSVGDRSPDTQYF. CDR3 in DNA: TGCAGCGTTGGGGACAGGTCCCCAGATACGCAGTATTTT.

This chain uses TRBV28 with TRBJ2-7; 9 positions agree with TRBD2. Germline values: CDR1 MDHEN, CDR2 SYDVKM. After removal of 4 bases from V and 0 bases from J, the junction contained 7 bases not matched to a gene. This CDR3 has 16 amino acids. CDR3 sequence: CASSSNSGGYSYEQYF. The CDR3 DNA follows: TGTGCCAGCAGTTCCAATAGCGGGGGATACTCCTACGAGCAGTACTTC.

This sequence joins TRBV7-2 and TRBJ2-7; possible D gene TRBD1, 6 bases. Germline CDR1 reads SGHTA; CDR2 reads FQGNSA. This CDR3 is 14 amino acids long. Deletions cut 7 bases from V and 4 bases from J, with 17 bases between. The CDR3 sequence: CASTHRSGAYEQYF. CDR3 DNA: TGTGCCAGCACCCATCGGTCAGGGGCATACGAGCAGTACTTC.

The chain employs TRBV2 and TRBJ2-7, with TRBD2 matching over 10 bases. Germline lookup yields CDR1 SNHLY and CDR2 FYNNEI. V dropped 7 bases and J dropped 4; count of bases not matched to a gene: 1. The CDR3 spans 12 residues. For the CDR3, the DNA is TGTGCCAGCACTAGCGGGAGTTACGAGCAGTACTTC. Encoded protein: CASTSGSYEQYF.